This T cell receptor beta chain comes out of a study of cytomegalovirus exposure and HLA in healthy donors. On the study more broadly: Earlier results showed almost 120 million unique TCR beta sequences derived from 150 million to 200 million T cells. The study, taken as a whole, reports: It was likely that a cluster of highly shared sequence variants was a sequencing artifact.

The CDR3 has 16 residues. The V gene lost 5 bases and the J gene lost 1 base, with 17 bases spanning the gap. The germline CDR1 and CDR2 sequences are SGHTA and FQGTGA. 60 Vbeta and 13 Jbeta primers were used in PCR. Clones were sequenced by immunoSEQ multiplex PCR, and TCRdb holds only the in-frame ones, with some missing. The table has roughly 83,000 clones, 70% to 75% seen once. Worth noting for this clone: Antigen: not known.

J is TRBJ1-1 and V is TRBV7-3; D is unclear. The origin of this receptor is a man aged 55 to 69 in good health and CMV-seronegative. The sample taken for sequencing was PBMCs. DNA for the CDR3: TGTGCCAGCAGCCCAACGAGGTGGAAGCGGAACACTGAAGCTTTCTTT. It translates to CASSPTRWKRNTEAFF.